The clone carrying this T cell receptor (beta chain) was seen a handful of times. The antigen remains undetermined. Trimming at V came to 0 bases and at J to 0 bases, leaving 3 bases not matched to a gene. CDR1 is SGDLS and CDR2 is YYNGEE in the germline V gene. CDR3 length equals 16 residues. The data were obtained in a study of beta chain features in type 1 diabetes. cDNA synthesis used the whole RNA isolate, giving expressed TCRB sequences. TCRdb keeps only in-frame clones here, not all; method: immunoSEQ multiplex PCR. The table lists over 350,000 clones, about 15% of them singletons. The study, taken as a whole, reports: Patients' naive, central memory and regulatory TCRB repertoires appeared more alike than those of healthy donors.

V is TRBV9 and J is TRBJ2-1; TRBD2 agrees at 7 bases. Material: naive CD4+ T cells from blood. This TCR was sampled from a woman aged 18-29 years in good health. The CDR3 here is CASSVVAGASYNEQFF. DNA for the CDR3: TGTGCCAGCAGCGTAGTTGCGGGAGCCTCCTACAATGAGCAGTTCTTC.